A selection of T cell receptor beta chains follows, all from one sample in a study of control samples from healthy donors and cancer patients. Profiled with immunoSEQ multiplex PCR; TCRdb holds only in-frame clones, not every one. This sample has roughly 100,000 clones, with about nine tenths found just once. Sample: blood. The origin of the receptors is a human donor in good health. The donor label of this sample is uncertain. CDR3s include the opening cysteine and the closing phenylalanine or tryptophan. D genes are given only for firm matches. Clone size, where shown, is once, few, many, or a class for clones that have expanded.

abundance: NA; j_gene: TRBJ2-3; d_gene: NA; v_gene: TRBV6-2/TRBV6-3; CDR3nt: TGTGCCAGCAGTTCTATAACTAGAGCCCCCACAGATACGCAGTATTTT; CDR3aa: CASSSITRAPTDTQYF
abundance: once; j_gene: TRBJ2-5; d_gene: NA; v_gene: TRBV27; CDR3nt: TGTGCCAGCAGCCTTAAGTCAGGCCGGGCGGTCGAGACCCAGTACTTC; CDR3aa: CASSLKSGRAVETQYF
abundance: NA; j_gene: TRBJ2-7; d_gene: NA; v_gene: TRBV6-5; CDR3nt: TGTGCCAGCAGAAACAGGGTACGCGGCGAGCAGTACTTC; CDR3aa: CASRNRVRGEQYF
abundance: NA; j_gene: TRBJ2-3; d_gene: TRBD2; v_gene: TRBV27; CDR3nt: TGTGCCAGCAGTTCTATTAGCGGGGGGAACACAGATACGCAGTATTTT; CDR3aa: CASSSISGGNTDTQYF
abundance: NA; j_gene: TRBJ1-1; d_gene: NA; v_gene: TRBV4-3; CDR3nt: TGCGCCAGCAGCCAAGAAATGGGGCGTACTGAAGCTTTCTTT; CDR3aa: CASSQEMGRTEAFF
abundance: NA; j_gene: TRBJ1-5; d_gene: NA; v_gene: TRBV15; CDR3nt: TGTGCCACCAGCAGAGATAAGGGATATAATCAGCCCCAGCATTTT; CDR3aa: CATSRDKGYNQPQHF
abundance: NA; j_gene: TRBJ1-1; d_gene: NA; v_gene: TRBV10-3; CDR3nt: TGTGCCATCAGTGAGTCTGGTAGGTATCCTGAAGCTTTCTTT; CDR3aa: CAISESGRYPEAFF
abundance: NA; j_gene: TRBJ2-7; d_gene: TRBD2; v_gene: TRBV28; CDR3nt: TGTGCCAGCAGCCTCGGCGGGGGGTCCTACGAGCAGTACTTC; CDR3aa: CASSLGGGSYEQYF
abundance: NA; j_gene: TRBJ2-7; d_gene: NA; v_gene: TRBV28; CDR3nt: TGTGCCAGCAATGATAATTCCTACGAGCAGTACTTC; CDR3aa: CASNDNSYEQYF
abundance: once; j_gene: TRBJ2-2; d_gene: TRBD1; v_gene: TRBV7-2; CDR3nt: TGTGCCAGCAGCTTTCCTACAGGGGGTGGGACCGGGGAGCTGTTTTTT; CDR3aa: CASSFPTGGGTGELFF
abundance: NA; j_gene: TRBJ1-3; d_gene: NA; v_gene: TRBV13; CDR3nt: TGTGCCAGCAAACCGAGGATCTCTGGAAACACCATATATTTT; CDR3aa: CASKPRISGNTIYF
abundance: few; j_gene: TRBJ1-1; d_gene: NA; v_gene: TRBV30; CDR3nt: TGTGCCTGGAGTCTGGGTGGGAACACTGAAGCTTTCTTT; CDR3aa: CAWSLGGNTEAFF
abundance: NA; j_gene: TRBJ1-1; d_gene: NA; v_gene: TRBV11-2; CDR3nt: TGTGCCAGCAGCTTATGGGTGACTCACACTGAAGCTTTCTTT; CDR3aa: CASSLWVTHTEAFF
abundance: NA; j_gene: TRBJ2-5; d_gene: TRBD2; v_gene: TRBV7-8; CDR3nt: TGTGCCAGCAGCTGGGCTAGCGGGAGTCAAGAGACCCAGTACTTC; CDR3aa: CASSWASGSQETQYF
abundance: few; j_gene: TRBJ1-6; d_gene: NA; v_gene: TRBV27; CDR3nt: TGTGCCAGCAGTTTTGCCGGAAATAATTCACCCCTCCACTTT; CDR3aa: CASSFAGNNSPLHF
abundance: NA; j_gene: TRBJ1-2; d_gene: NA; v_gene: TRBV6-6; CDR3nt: TGTGCCAGCAGTTACTCAACAGGGAGGACGAACTATGGCTACACCTTC; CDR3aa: CASSYSTGRTNYGYTF
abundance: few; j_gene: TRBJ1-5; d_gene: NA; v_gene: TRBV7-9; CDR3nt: TGTGCCAGCAGCGAGAACGGGAATCAGCCCCAGCATTTT; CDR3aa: CASSENGNQPQHF
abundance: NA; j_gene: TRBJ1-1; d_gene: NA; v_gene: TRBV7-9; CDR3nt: TGTGCCAGCAGCTTGCACCGGGACCGAGATCCTGAAGCTTTCTTT; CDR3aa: CASSLHRDRDPEAFF
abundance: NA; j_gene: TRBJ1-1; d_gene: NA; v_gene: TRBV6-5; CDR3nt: TGTGCCAGCAGCTACTCGAATCGGCAGAACACTGAAGCTTTCTTT; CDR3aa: CASSYSNRQNTEAFF
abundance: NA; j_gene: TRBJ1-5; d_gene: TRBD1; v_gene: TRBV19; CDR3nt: TGTGCCAGTAGTATAGATTGGACAGGGGGCAATCAGCCCCAGCATTTT; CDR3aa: CASSIDWTGGNQPQHF
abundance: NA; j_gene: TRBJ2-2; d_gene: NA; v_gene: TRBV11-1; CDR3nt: TGTGCCAGCAGCTTAGTGGCAGGGGTCACCGGGGAGCTGTTTTTT; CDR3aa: CASSLVAGVTGELFF
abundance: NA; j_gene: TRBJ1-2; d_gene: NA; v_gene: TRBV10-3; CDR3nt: TGTGCCATCAGTGAGGGCAGGGAAGATGGCTACACCTTC; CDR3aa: CAISEGREDGYTF
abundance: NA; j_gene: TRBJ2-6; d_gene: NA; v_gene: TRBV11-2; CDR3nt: TGTGCCAGCAGCTTGCCCAAGGTAGTTGGGGCCAACGTCCTGACTTTC; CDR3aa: CASSLPKVVGANVLTF
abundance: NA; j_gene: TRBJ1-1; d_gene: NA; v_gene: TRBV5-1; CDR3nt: TGCGCCAGCAGCGCCAGGGTTTGGGAGAACACTGAAGCTTTCTTT; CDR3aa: CASSARVWENTEAFF
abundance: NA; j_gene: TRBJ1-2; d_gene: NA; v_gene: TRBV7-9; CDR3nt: TGTGCCAGCAGTGGAGAGAACTATGGCTACACCTTC; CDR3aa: CASSGENYGYTF
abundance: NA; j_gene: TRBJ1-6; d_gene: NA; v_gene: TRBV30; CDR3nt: TGTGCCTGGAGTAGAAGGGCCGATTCACCCCTCCACTTT; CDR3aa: CAWSRRADSPLHF
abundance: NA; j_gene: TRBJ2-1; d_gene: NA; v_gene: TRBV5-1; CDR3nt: TGCGCCAGCAGCTTGGCACTTTCTTCTGAGCAGTTCTTC; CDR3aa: CASSLALSSEQFF
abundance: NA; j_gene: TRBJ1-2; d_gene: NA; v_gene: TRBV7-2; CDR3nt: TGTGCCAGCAGCTTAGAAGTGGGGGGAAGAGGTGGCTACACCTTC; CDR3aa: CASSLEVGGRGGYTF
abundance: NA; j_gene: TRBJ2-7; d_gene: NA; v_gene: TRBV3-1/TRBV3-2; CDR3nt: TGTGCCAGCAGCCAAGATCCCGGGCGGTACGAGCAGTACTTC; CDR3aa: CASSQDPGRYEQYF
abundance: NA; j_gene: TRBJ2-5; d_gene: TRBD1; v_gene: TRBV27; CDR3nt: TGTGCCAGCAGTTTTGGTTCGGGACAGGGAGAAGAGACCCAGTACTTC; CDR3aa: CASSFGSGQGEETQYF
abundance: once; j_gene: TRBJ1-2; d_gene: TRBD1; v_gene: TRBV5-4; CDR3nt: TGTGCCAGCAGCTCGGGACAGCGTTTGGGCTATGGCTACACCTTC; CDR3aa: CASSSGQRLGYGYTF
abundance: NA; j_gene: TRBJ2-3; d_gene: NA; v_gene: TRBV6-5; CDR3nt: TGTGCCAGCAGAAGGGGGAGCACAGATACGCAGTATTTT; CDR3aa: CASRRGSTDTQYF
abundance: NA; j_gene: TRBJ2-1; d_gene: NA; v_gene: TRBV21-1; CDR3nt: TGTGCCAGCAGCAAACCCTTTTCAGCAAAGACTAGTTTCGATGAGCAGTTCTTC; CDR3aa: CASSKPFSAKTSFDEQFF
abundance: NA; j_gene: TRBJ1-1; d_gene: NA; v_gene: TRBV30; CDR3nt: TGTGCCTGGCGGTCCCCCAGACAAATAGACACTGAAGCTTTCTTT; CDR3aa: CAWRSPRQIDTEAFF
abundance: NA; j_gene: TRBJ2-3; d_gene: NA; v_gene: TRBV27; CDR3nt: TGTGCCAGCAGATGGGCCCGAGGGAGCCCAGATACGCAGTATTTT; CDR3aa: CASRWARGSPDTQYF
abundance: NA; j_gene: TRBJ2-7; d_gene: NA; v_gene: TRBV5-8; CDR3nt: TGTGCCAGTATGTCTGCGCGGGGTTCCTACGAGCAGTACTTC; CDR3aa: CASMSARGSYEQYF
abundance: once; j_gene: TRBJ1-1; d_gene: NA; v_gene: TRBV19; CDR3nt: TGTGCCAGTAGTCGTCCCGGGACTTGGGGGAACACTGAAGCTTTCTTT; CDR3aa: CASSRPGTWGNTEAFF
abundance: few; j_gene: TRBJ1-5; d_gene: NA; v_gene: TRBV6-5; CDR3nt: TGTGCCAGCAGTTACGACAGAAATCAGCCCCAGCATTTT; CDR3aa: CASSYDRNQPQHF
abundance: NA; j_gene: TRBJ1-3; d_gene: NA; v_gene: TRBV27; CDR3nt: TGTGCCAGCAGTTTATTGGTCTTGTTCGGGGACTCTGGAAACACCATATATTTT; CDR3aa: CASSLLVLFGDSGNTIYF
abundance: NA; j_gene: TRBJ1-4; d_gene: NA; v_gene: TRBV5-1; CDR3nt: TGCGCCAGCAGCGAGACGGGGAGCGCAACTAATGAAAAACTGTTTTTT; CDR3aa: CASSETGSATNEKLFF
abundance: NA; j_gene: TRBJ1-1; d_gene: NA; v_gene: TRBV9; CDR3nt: TGTGCCAGCAGCGGCGGCACTGAAGCTTTCTTT; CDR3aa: CASSGGTEAFF